These 19 T cell receptor beta chains originate from one sample sequenced in a study of shared clonotypes between healthy human individuals. The repertoire was sequenced with immunoSEQ multiplex PCR; TCRdb's copy has only in-frame clones and lacks some. The sample has over a million clones, around 97% seen once. Sequenced: naive CD4+ T cells sorted from blood. Subset described: CD45RA+ positively selected. These receptors were taken from a man younger than 45 in good health.

This clone turned up a few times. The rearrangement uses TRBV11-3 and TRBJ2-7; TRBD2 agrees at 12 bases. The CDR3 is 16 amino acids. V shed 1 base, J shed 3 bases, and the junction held 4 bases outside the gene matches. Germline V lookup: CDR1 SGHNT, CDR2 YENEEA. CDR3 sequence: CASSLGTSGNNYEQYF. CDR3 in DNA: TGTGCCAGCAGCTTAGGGACTAGCGGGAACAACTACGAGCAGTACTTC.

The chain is built from TRBV11-2 and TRBJ2-1, with 7 positions matching TRBD2. CDR1 and CDR2 (germline): SGHAT, FQNNGV. The V gene end was trimmed by 2 bases and the J gene end by 0 bases; junction bases not matched to a gene: 4. The CDR3 extends over 16 amino acids. The CDR3 bases are TGTGCCAGCAGCTTAAGGCTAGCGGACTCCTACAATGAGCAGTTCTTC. It translates to CASSLRLADSYNEQFF.

The rearrangement joins TRBV19 to TRBJ2-2, with a weak D call TRBD2 (6 bases). From germline, CDR1 is LNHDA and CDR2 SQIVND (reference sequence). The CDR3 runs to 15 residues. V lost 7 bases, J lost 4 bases, and 16 bases lay in between. The CDR3 sequence: CASTLGGSGTGELFF. DNA of the CDR3: TGTGCCAGTACCCTCGGGGGATCGGGCACCGGGGAGCTGTTTTTT.

The V and J genes are TRBV5-1 and TRBJ2-7; 8 bases map to TRBD1. The CDR3 covers 15 residues. Germline V lookup: CDR1 SGHRS, CDR2 YFSETQ. V lost 2 bases to trimming and J lost 6 bases; unmatched junction nucleotides: 10. Here the CDR3 reads CASSLNPRTGPEQYF. The DNA of the CDR3 is TGCGCCAGCAGCTTAAATCCCCGGACAGGGCCCGAGCAGTACTTC.

The V and J genes are TRBV28 and TRBJ2-1; D might be TRBD2 (6 bases). This CDR3 contains 14 residues. The V gene lost 2 bases and the J gene lost 8 bases, with 13 bases spanning the gap. The germline gives CDR1 MDHEN, CDR2 SYDVKM. CDR3 in DNA: TGTGCCAGCAGTTTAGTGACTAGTGGCCATGAGCAGTTCTTC. It is translated as CASSLVTSGHEQFF.

The genes are TRBV5-4 and TRBJ2-3; tentative D call: TRBD2 (5 bases). Germline CDR1 reads SGHNT; CDR2 reads YYREEE (reference sequence). This CDR3 region has 17 residues. Trimming shortened V by 0 bases and J by 4 bases, and 18 bases separated the two germline ends. CDR3 loop: CASSLVDSSPLADTQYF. CDR3 nucleotide sequence: TGTGCCAGCAGCTTGGTGGACTCCTCTCCCTTGGCAGATACGCAGTATTTT.

This clone has just one count. The rearrangement joins TRBV6-5 to TRBJ2-7; 7 nucleotides align to TRBD1. From germline, CDR1 is MNHEY and CDR2 SVGAGI. V shed 8 bases, J shed 4 bases, and the junction held 8 bases outside the gene matches. This CDR3 has 13 residues. This CDR3 reads CASSHGRGYEQYF. The CDR3 DNA sequence: TGTGCCAGCTCCCACGGCAGGGGGTACGAGCAGTACTTC.

J is TRBJ1-5 and V is TRBV7-2; TRBD1 is a possible D gene (5 bases). Germline V gene data show CDR1 as SGHTA and CDR2 as FQGNSA. V shed 1 base and J shed 10 bases, with 8 bases lying between them. The length of the CDR3 is 12 residues. The CDR3 bases are TGTGCCAGCAGCTTAGAAGGGACTCCCCAGCATTTT. Translation: CASSLEGTPQHF.

The rearrangement uses TRBV4-3 and TRBJ2-7, with TRBD1 as a possible D gene (6 bases). Trimming removed 0 bases at V and 6 bases at J, with 21 bases between. CDR3 size: 17 residues. Looked up from germline, CDR1 is LGHNA and CDR2 is YSLEER. CDR3 amino acids: CASSQDYSRTGPLEQYF. CDR3 DNA sequence: TGCGCCAGCAGCCAAGATTATAGTAGAACAGGGCCTCTCGAGCAGTACTTC.

The J gene is TRBJ2-5, the V gene TRBV7-9, with 7 nucleotides matching TRBD1. The germline V gene has CDR1 SEHNR and CDR2 FQNEAQ (reference sequence). The trim removed 6 bases at V and 2 bases at J, leaving 3 bases unmatched. The CDR3 length is 13 residues. The CDR3 region is CASRGDSQETQYF. CDR3 sequence (DNA): TGTGCCAGCAGGGGGGACAGTCAAGAGACCCAGTACTTC.

The chain links TRBV27 to TRBJ2-1; 7 bases line up with TRBD1. V lost 5 bases, J lost 14 bases, and 12 bases stayed unmatched. This CDR3 contains 13 residues. Germline CDR1 MNHEY, CDR2 SMNVEV (reference sequence). CDR3 in amino acids: CASSPVDRDGEFF. The CDR3 bases are TGTGCCAGCAGTCCTGTTGACAGGGATGGGGAGTTCTTC.

CDR3 residues: CASSQAGGTNYGYTF. Here the CDR3 DNA reads TGCGCCAGCAGCCAAGCAGGGGGGACTAACTATGGCTACACCTTC. The V and J genes are TRBV4-1 and TRBJ1-2; TRBD1 agrees at 7 bases. The junction had 2 bases not matched to a gene; V was cut back by 1 base and J by 0 bases. Germline V gene data show CDR1 as MGHRA and CDR2 as YSYEKL. The CDR3 is made up of 15 amino acids.

V usage is TRBV6-1 and J usage is TRBJ2-4; the D is unclear. The V end was cut by 5 bases, the J end by 1 base, with 9 bases between. This CDR3 spans 14 amino acids. Germline lookup yields CDR1 MNHNS and CDR2 SASEGT. Here the CDR3 reads CASSSEWAKNIQYF. CDR3 nucleotides: TGTGCCAGCAGTTCCGAATGGGCCAAAAACATTCAGTACTTC.

The V gene is TRBV5-1, the J gene TRBJ2-3; D might be TRBD1 or TRBD2, each matching 5 bases. V lost 4 bases, J lost 0 bases, and 15 bases lay in between. The CDR3 has 16 amino acids. Germline V gene sequence: CDR1 SGHRS, CDR2 YFSETQ. CDR3 loop: CASSPVTGPSTDTQYF. The CDR3 bases are TGCGCCAGCAGCCCCGTTACGGGGCCAAGCACAGATACGCAGTATTTT.

The chain links TRBV10-3 to TRBJ1-2; 11 bases are shared with TRBD1. Germline lookup yields CDR1 ENHRY and CDR2 SYGVKD. J gave up 7 bases and V 6 bases, and 7 bases lay outside the gene matches. This CDR3 contains 14 residues. CDR3: CAISEGQGAGGYTF. Here the CDR3 DNA reads TGTGCCATCAGCGAAGGACAGGGGGCGGGTGGCTACACCTTC.

V and J are TRBV28 and TRBJ1-5, with 8 bases that match TRBD1. Germline values: CDR1 MDHEN, CDR2 SYDVKM. The CDR3 covers 14 residues. Trimming removed 2 bases from V and 10 bases from J; junction bases left unmatched: 7. CDR3 nucleotides: TGTGCCAGCAGTTTAGGGGACAGGCCTCGACCCCAGCATTTT. It translates to CASSLGDRPRPQHF. Using reference TRBV28 and TRBJ1-5 for the parts outside the CDR3, the full variable domain is DVKVTQSSRYLVKRTGEKVFLECVQDMDHENMFWYRQDPGLGLRLIYFSYDVKMKEKGDIPEGYSVSREKKERFSLILESASTNQTSMYLCASSLGDRPRPQHFGDGTRLSIL.

This clone was counted a few times. The chain recombines TRBV19 with TRBJ2-7, with D possibly TRBD2 on 6 matching bases. The CDR3 is 13 amino acids. Germline V gene data show CDR1 as LNHDA and CDR2 as SQIVND (reference sequence). Trimming took 4 bases from V and 7 from J, leaving 14 bases between them. The CDR3 bases are TGTGCCAGTAGTACGGGAGAGGGGCTTGAGCAGTACTTC. Protein product: CASSTGEGLEQYF.

Only one count was recorded for this clone. DNA for the CDR3: TGCGCCAGCAGCTTGGAGTTTGGTCAGGGGGCGGGAAGTGAGCAGTTCTTC. This sequence encodes CASSLEFGQGAGSEQFF. The V gene is TRBV5-1, the J gene TRBJ2-1, with TRBD1 matching over 8 bases. With 0 bases clipped from V and 9 bases from J, the junction kept 14 bases outside the gene matches. CDR3 length: 17 amino acids. Germline V lookup: CDR1 SGHRS, CDR2 YFSETQ. Drawing the rest from reference TRBV5-1 and TRBJ2-1, the complete variable domain is KAGVTQTPRYLIKTRGQQVTLSCSPISGHRSVSWYQQTPGQGLQFLFEYFSETQRNKGNFPGRFSGRQFSNSRSEMNVSTLELGDSALYLCASSLEFGQGAGSEQFFGPGTRLTVL.

The gene calls are TRBV19 and TRBJ2-7, with 7 bases matching TRBD1. The germline V gene encodes CDR1 LNHDA and CDR2 SQIVND (reference sequence). The ends lost 8 bases at V and 0 bases at J; junction bases unmatched: 7. The CDR3 is made up of 14 amino acids. This CDR3 reads CASSRGLGSYEQYF. CDR3 bases: TGTGCCAGTTCCAGGGGGTTAGGCTCCTACGAGCAGTACTTC.